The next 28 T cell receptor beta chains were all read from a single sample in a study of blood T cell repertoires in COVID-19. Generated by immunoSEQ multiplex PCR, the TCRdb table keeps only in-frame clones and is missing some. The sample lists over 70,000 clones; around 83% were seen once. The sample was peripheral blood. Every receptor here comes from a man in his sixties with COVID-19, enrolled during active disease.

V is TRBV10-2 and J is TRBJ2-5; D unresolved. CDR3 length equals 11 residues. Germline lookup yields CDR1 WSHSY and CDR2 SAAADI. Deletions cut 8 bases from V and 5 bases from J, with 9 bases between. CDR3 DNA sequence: TGCGCCAGCGGCTTTTCTGAGACCCAGTACTTC. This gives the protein CASGFSETQYF.

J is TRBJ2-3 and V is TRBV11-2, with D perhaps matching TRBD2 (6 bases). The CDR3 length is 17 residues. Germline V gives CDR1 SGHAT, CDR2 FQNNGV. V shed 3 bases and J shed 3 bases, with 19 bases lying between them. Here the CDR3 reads CASSLSFRGTRTDTQYF. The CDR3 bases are TGTGCCAGCAGCTTGTCCTTCCGGGGGACCAGGACAGATACGCAGTATTTT.

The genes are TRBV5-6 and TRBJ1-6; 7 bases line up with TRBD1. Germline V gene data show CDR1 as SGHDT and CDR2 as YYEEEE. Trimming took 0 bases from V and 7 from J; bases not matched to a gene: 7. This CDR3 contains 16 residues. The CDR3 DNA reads TGTGCCAGCAGCTTGGTAGGGGGCGCAGGGAATTCACCCCTCCACTTT. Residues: CASSLVGGAGNSPLHF.

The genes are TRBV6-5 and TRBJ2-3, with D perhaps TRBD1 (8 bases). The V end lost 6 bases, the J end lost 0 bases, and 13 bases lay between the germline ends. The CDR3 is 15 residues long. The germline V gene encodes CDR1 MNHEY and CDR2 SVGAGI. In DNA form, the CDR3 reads TGTGCCAGCAGCTTACAGGGGGGGAGCACAGATACGCAGTATTTT. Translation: CASSLQGGSTDTQYF.

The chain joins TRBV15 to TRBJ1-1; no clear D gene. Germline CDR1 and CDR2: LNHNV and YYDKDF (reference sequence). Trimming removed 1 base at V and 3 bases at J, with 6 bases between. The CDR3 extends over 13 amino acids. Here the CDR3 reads CATSRGGDTEAFF. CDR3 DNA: TGTGCCACCAGCAGAGGAGGAGACACTGAAGCTTTCTTT.

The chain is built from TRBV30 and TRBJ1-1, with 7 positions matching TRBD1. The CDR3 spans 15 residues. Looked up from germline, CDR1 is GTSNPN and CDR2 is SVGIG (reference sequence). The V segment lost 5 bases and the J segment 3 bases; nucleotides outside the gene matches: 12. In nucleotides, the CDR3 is TGTGCCTGGGGACATAAGGGGGCTATGGACACTGAAGCTTTCTTT. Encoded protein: CAWGHKGAMDTEAFF.

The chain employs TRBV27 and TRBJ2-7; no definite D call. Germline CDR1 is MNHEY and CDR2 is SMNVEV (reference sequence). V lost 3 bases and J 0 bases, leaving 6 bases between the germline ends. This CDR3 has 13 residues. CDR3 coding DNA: TGTGCCAGCAGTTTGGCCACCTCCTACGAGCAGTACTTC. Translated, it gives CASSLATSYEQYF.

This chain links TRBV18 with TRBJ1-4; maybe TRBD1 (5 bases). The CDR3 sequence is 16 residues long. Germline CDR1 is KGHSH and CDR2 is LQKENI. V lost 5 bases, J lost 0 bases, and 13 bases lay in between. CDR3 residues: CASSSQTGATNEKLFF. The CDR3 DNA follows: TGTGCCAGCTCATCTCAAACAGGTGCAACTAATGAAAAACTGTTTTTT. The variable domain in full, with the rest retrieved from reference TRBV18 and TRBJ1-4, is NAGVMQNPRHLVRRRGQEARLRCSPMKGHSHVYWYRQLPEEGLKFMVYLQKENIIDESGMPKERFSAEFPKEGPSILRIQQVVRGDSAAYFCASSSQTGATNEKLFFGSGTQLSVL.

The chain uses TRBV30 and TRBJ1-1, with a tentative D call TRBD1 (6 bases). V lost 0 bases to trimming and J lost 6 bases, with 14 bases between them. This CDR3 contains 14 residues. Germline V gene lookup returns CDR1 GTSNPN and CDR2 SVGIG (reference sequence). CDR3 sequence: CAWSVGGPVAEAFF. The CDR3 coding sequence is TGTGCCTGGAGTGTCGGGGGGCCTGTCGCTGAAGCTTTCTTT.

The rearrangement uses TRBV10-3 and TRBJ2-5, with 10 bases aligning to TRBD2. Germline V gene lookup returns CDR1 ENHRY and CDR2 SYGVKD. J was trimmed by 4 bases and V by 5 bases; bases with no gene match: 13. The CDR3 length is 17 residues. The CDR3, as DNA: TGTGCCATCAGTCAAAGAGGGACTAGCGATTCGGGAGAGACCCAGTACTTC. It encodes CAISQRGTSDSGETQYF.

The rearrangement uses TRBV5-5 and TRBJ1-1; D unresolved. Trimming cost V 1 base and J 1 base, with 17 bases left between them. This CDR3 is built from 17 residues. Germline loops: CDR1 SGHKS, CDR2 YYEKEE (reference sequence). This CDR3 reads CASSLIGAGRRNTEAFF. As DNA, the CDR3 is TGTGCCAGCAGCTTGATCGGCGCAGGCCGAAGGAACACTGAAGCTTTCTTT.

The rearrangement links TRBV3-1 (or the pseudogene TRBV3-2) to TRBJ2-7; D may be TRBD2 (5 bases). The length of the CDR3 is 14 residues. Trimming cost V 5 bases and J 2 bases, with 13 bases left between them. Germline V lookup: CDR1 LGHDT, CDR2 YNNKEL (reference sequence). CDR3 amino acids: CASSSRAGPYEQYF. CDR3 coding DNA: TGTGCCAGCAGCTCCCGGGCGGGTCCCTACGAGCAGTACTTC.

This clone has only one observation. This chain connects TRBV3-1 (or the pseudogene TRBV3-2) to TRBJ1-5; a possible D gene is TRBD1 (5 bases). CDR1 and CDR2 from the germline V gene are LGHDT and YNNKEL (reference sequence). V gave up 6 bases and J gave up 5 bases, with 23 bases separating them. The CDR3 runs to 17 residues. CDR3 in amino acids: CASSPRWRQGLYQPQHF. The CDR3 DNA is TGTGCCAGCAGTCCTAGATGGAGGCAGGGACTATATCAGCCCCAGCATTTT.

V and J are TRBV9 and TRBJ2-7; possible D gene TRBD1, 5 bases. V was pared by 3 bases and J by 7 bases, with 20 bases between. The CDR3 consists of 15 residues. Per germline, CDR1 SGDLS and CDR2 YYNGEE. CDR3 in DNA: TGTGCCAGCAGCGCGGCTGGGCAGGGAAAAGAAGAGCAGTACTTC. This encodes CASSAAGQGKEEQYF.

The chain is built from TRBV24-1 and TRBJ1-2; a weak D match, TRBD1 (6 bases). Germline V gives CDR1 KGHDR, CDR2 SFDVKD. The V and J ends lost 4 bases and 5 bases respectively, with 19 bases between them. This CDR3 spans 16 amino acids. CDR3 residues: CATSDSGGLGGYGYTF. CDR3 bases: TGTGCCACCAGTGACTCGGGGGGGCTCGGCGGGTATGGCTACACCTTC.

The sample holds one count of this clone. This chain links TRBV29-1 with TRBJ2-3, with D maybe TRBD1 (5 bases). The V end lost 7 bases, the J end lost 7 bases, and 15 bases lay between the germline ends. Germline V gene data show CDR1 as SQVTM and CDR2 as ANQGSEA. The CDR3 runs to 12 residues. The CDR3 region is CSAGATGYTQYF. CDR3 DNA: TGCAGCGCCGGAGCAACAGGATATACGCAGTATTTT.

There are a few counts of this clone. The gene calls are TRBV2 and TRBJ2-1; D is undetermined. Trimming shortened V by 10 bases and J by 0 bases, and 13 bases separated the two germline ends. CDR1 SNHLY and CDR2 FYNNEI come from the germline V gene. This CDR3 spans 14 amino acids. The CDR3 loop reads CATLALSSYNEQFF. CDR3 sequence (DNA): TGTGCCACCTTAGCCCTGAGCTCCTACAATGAGCAGTTCTTC.

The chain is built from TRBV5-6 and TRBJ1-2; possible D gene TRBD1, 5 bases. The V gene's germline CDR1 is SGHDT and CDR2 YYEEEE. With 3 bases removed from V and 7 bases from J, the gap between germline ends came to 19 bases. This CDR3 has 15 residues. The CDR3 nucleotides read TGTGCCAGCAGCTCTGCGGGGCAGTTTCTTAGTGGCTACACCTTC. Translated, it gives CASSSAGQFLSGYTF.

CDR3 coding DNA: TGTGCCAGCAGCTTAGTTGTGGGGGCCGGATACAATGAGCAGTTCTTC. Encoded protein: CASSLVVGAGYNEQFF. The rearrangement links TRBV7-2 to TRBJ2-1; tentative D call: TRBD1 (6 bases). CDR3 length: 16 amino acids. CDR1 SGHTA and CDR2 FQGNSA come from the germline V gene. V was clipped by 1 base and J by 4 bases, with 14 bases between them.

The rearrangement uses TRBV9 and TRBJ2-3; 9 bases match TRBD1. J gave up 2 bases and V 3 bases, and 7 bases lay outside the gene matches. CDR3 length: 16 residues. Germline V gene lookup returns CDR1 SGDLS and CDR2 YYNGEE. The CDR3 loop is CASSALGQGTTDTQYF. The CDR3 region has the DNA TGTGCCAGCAGCGCCTTGGGACAGGGAACCACAGATACGCAGTATTTT. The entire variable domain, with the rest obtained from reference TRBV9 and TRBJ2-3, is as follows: DSGVTQTPKHLITATGQRVTLRCSPRSGDLSVYWYQQSLDQGLQFLIQYYNGEERAKGNILERFSAQQFPDLHSELNLSSLELGDSALYFCASSALGQGTTDTQYFGPGTRLTVL.

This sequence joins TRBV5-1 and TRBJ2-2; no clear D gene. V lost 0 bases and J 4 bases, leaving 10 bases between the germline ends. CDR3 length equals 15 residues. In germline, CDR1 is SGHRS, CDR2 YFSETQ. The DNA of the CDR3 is TGCGCCAGCAGCTTGGGGGTGTCGGGCACCGGGGAGCTGTTTTTT. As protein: CASSLGVSGTGELFF.

CDR3 sequence reads: CASSLGFGRVVYGYTF. DNA for the CDR3: TGTGCCAGCAGTTTAGGCTTTGGCAGGGTGGTCTATGGCTACACCTTC. The rearrangement joins TRBV28 to TRBJ1-2; tentative D call: TRBD1 (5 bases). This CDR3 contains 16 residues. Between the trimmed V and J ends, which lost 2 bases and 4 bases, there was a span of 17 bases. Germline V gives CDR1 MDHEN, CDR2 SYDVKM.

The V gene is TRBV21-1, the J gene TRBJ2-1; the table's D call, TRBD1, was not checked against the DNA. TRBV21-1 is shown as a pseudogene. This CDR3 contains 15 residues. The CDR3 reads CASTPGQGKDNEQFF. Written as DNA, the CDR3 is TGTGCCAGCACTCCGGGACAGGGGAAAGACAATGAGCAGTTCTTC.

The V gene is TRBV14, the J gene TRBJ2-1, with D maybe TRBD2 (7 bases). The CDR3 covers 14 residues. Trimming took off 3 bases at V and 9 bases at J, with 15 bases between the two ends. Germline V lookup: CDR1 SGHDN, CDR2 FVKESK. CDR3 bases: TGTGCCAGCAGCCACTCCGGGGGGCTCGTTGAGCAGTTCTTC. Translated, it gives CASSHSGGLVEQFF. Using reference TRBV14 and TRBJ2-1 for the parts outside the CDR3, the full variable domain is EAGVTQFPSHSVIEKGQTVTLRCDPISGHDNLYWYRRVMGKEIKFLLHFVKESKQDESGMPNNRFLAERTGGTYSTLKVQPAELEDSGVYFCASSHSGGLVEQFFGPGTRLTVL.

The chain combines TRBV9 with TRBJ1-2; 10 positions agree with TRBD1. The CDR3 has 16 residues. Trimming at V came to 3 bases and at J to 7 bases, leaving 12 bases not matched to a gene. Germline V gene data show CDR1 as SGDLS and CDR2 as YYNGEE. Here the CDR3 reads CASSARDRGSISGYTF. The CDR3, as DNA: TGTGCCAGCAGCGCGCGGGACAGGGGATCTATTAGTGGCTACACCTTC. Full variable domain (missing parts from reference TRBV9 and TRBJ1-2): DSGVTQTPKHLITATGQRVTLRCSPRSGDLSVYWYQQSLDQGLQFLIQYYNGEERAKGNILERFSAQQFPDLHSELNLSSLELGDSALYFCASSARDRGSISGYTFGSGTRLTVV.

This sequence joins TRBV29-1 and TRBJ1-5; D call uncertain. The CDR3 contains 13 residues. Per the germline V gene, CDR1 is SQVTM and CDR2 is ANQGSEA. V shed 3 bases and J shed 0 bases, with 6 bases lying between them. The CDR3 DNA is TGCAGCGTTGACGGTGGTAGCAATCAGCCCCAGCATTTT. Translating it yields CSVDGGSNQPQHF.

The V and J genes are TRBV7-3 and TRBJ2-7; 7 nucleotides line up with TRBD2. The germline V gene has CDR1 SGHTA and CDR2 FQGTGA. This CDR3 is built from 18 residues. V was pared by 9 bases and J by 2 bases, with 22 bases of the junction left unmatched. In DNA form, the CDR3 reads TGTGCCAGACGAAACGCGGTCGAGGAAGCGGGAACTACCTACGAGCAGTACTTC. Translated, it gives CARRNAVEEAGTTYEQYF.

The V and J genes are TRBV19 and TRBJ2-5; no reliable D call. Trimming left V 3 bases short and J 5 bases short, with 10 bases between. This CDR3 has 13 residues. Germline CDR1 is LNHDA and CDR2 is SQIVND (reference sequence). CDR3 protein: CASSISDWETQYF. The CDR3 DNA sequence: TGTGCCAGTAGTATCTCCGACTGGGAGACCCAGTACTTC.